These 22 T cell receptor beta chains share one sample of origin, sequenced in a study of blood T cell repertoires in COVID-19. TCRdb's table, derived via immunoSEQ multiplex PCR, lists solely in-frame clones and lacks some. Of about 100,000 clones listed, about 90% were seen once; the top ten hold approximately 7.3%. Sequencing input: peripheral blood. These receptors came from a man aged 25 to 40 in a cohort sampled during active COVID-19.

The V gene is TRBV5-1, the J gene TRBJ1-1, with a tentative D call TRBD1 (6 bases). Trimming removed 0 bases at V and 5 bases at J, with 23 bases between. Germline V gene sequence: CDR1 SGHRS, CDR2 YFSETQ. The CDR3 totals 18 residues. The CDR3 nucleotides are TGCGCCAGCAGCTTGGAGAGGGGGTGGAAGATAAGAGGAACTGAAGCTTTCTTT. It is translated as CASSLERGWKIRGTEAFF.

V and J are TRBV7-8 and TRBJ2-1; 15 nucleotides line up with TRBD2. Germline values: CDR1 SGHVS, CDR2 FQNEAQ. V gave up 5 bases and J gave up 8 bases; unmatched junction bases: 10. This CDR3 is built from 17 residues. The CDR3 loop reads CASSPGLAGGPIDEQFF. The CDR3 region has the DNA TGTGCCAGCAGCCCTGGACTAGCGGGGGGGCCTATCGATGAGCAGTTCTTC.

The chain links TRBV6-1 to TRBJ2-5; 7 nucleotides agree with TRBD2. CDR3 length: 14 residues. CDR1 and CDR2 from the germline V gene are MNHNS and SASEGT. The V and J ends lost 2 bases and 5 bases, in that order; junction bases with no gene match: 5. The CDR3 nucleotides read TGTGCCAGCAGTGAAATTGGGGGAGGGGAGACCCAGTACTTC. It encodes CASSEIGGGETQYF.

The chain employs TRBV4-3 and TRBJ1-4, with D possibly matching TRBD1 (5 bases). V was trimmed by 6 bases and J by 3 bases, leaving 8 bases between them. The CDR3 contains 13 residues. The germline gives CDR1 LGHNA, CDR2 YSLEER. The CDR3 DNA sequence: TGCGCCAGCAGTCAGGGCCCTAATGAAAAACTGTTTTTT. It is translated as CASSQGPNEKLFF.

The chain combines TRBV27 with TRBJ1-5; 8 nucleotides line up with TRBD1. Germline trimming cut 5 bases from V and 6 bases from J; bases unmatched to any gene: 9. This CDR3 has 15 amino acids. CDR1 and CDR2 from the germline V gene are MNHEY and SMNVEV (reference sequence). DNA of the CDR3: TGTGCCAGCAGTCCTTCAGGGGGCCAGGGTCAGCCCCAGCATTTT. This encodes CASSPSGGQGQPQHF.

This sequence joins TRBV28 and TRBJ1-2; tentatively, D is TRBD1 (6 bases). The CDR3 contains 13 residues. Germline V gene data show CDR1 as MDHEN and CDR2 as SYDVKM. Between the trimmed V and J ends, which lost 6 bases and 7 bases, there was a span of 15 bases. The CDR3 here is CASRQLQGVGYTF. In nucleotides, the CDR3 is TGTGCCAGCAGACAACTACAGGGTGTTGGCTACACCTTC.

V and J are TRBV6-6 and TRBJ1-1; unclear D gene. V was shortened by 2 bases and J by 0 bases, with 13 bases between the two germline ends. This CDR3 comprises 16 residues. The germline CDR1 and CDR2 sequences are MNHNY and SVGAGI (reference sequence). CDR3 nucleotide sequence: TGTGCCAGCAGTTACCCCGACGGAGAGATGAACACTGAAGCTTTCTTT. As protein: CASSYPDGEMNTEAFF.

The gene calls are TRBV6-5 and TRBJ1-2, with TRBD1 matching over 8 bases. Germline-derived CDR1 and CDR2 are MNHEY and SVGAGI. V trimming: 5 bases; J trimming: 8 bases; junction bases outside the gene matches: 7. The CDR3 runs to 13 residues. The CDR3 nucleotides are TGTGCCAGCAGTCCCGGGACAGGCCGGGGCTACACCTTC. This encodes CASSPGTGRGYTF.

The genes are TRBV5-6 and TRBJ1-2; D not resolved. The length of the CDR3 is 16 residues. Trimming took off 0 bases at V and 2 bases at J, with 14 bases between the two ends. The V gene's germline CDR1 is SGHDT and CDR2 YYEEEE. This chain's CDR3 is CASSLENTAGNYGYTF. The CDR3 bases are TGTGCCAGCAGCTTGGAAAACACGGCAGGAAACTATGGCTACACCTTC.

The rearrangement uses TRBV10-3 and TRBJ1-1; 8 bases agree with TRBD1. The V gene end was trimmed by 3 bases and the J gene end by 7 bases; junction bases not matched to a gene: 10. CDR1 is ENHRY and CDR2 is SYGVKD in the germline V gene. CDR3 length equals 15 residues. CDR3 nucleotides: TGTGCCATCAGTGATCCCGGGACAGGCATTTATGAAGCTTTCTTT. Protein sequence: CAISDPGTGIYEAFF.

This clone was recorded once. This chain links TRBV27 with TRBJ2-1; 8 bases line up with TRBD2. Germline CDR1 MNHEY, CDR2 SMNVEV (reference sequence). The CDR3 runs to 15 residues. Trimming took 2 bases from V and 7 from J; bases not matched to a gene: 7. The CDR3: CASSLEPGGRNEQFF. Here the CDR3 DNA reads TGTGCCAGCAGTTTAGAGCCGGGGGGGCGAAATGAGCAGTTCTTC.

The V gene is TRBV5-1, the J gene TRBJ1-2; 7 nucleotides align to TRBD1. This CDR3 is built from 14 residues. V shed 2 bases and J 3 bases; nucleotides not matched to a gene: 4. Per the germline V gene, CDR1 is SGHRS and CDR2 is YFSETQ. The DNA for the CDR3 is TGCGCCAGCAGCTTTGACAGGGTGGACTATGGCTACACCTTC. It encodes CASSFDRVDYGYTF.

CDR3 region: CASSVGSGSEQYF. CDR3 bases: TGTGCCAGCAGCGTAGGATCAGGGTCCGAGCAGTACTTC. V and J are TRBV9 and TRBJ2-7; D is possibly TRBD1 (5 bases). Trimming shortened V by 0 bases and J by 6 bases, and 10 bases separated the two germline ends. CDR1 is SGDLS and CDR2 is YYNGEE in the germline V gene. The CDR3 runs to 13 residues.

J is TRBJ1-3 and V is TRBV28; D unresolved. The CDR3 has 14 amino acids. Germline V gene lookup returns CDR1 MDHEN and CDR2 SYDVKM. V was shortened by 7 bases and J by 0 bases, with 10 bases between the two germline ends. The CDR3 loop reads CASTWPYSGNTIYF. As DNA, the CDR3 is TGTGCCAGCACCTGGCCGTACTCTGGAAACACCATATATTTT.

V is TRBV28 and J is TRBJ1-5; tentative D call: TRBD1 (6 bases). Germline CDR1 and CDR2: MDHEN and SYDVKM. The CDR3 runs 14 residues. V lost 2 bases to trimming and J lost 3 bases, with 8 bases between them. CDR3: CASSLDRNNQPQHF. The CDR3 DNA reads as TGTGCCAGCAGTTTAGACAGGAACAATCAGCCCCAGCATTTT.

About this clone: Without the conserved terminal phenylalanine or tryptophan, this CDR3 likely stems from a read error. No DNA is shown, since the ends of the CDR3 on it are uncertain; the CDR3 is the one TCRdb lists. The chain couples TRBV3-1 (or the pseudogene TRBV3-2) to TRBJ1-2; TRBD1, the D gene given by the table, was not confirmed from the DNA. Termini included, the CDR3 measures 12 amino acids. Germline V gene lookup returns CDR1 LGHDT and CDR2 YNNKEL (reference sequence). Here the CDR3 reads CASSSGTGVRDM.

The V gene is TRBV7-2, the J gene TRBJ1-2; D may be TRBD1 (6 bases). This CDR3 is 13 amino acids long. V was shortened by 6 bases and J by 5 bases, with 13 bases between the two germline ends. The germline gives CDR1 SGHTA, CDR2 FQGNSA. The CDR3 nucleotides read TGTGCCAGCAGTCCCTGGACAGCGTATGGCTACACCTTC. This sequence encodes CASSPWTAYGYTF.

The CDR3 DNA reads TGTGCCAGCAGCCAGTTCGTTGATACCTACAATGAGCAGTTCTTC. It codes for CASSQFVDTYNEQFF. The J gene is TRBJ2-1, the V gene TRBV7-6; D unclear. Germline V lookup: CDR1 SGHVS, CDR2 FNYEAQ. The CDR3 covers 15 residues. Deletions cut 5 bases from V and 2 bases from J, with 13 bases between. Combining the CDR3 with reference TRBV7-6 and TRBJ2-1 gives the whole variable domain GAGVSQSPRYKVTKRGQDVALRCDPISGHVSLYWYRQALGQGPEFLTYFNYEAQQDKSGLPNDRFSAERPEGSISTLTIQRTEQRDSAMYRCASSQFVDTYNEQFFGPGTRLTVL.

This chain joins TRBV27 and TRBJ2-7; D might be TRBD1 (6 bases). V was clipped by 5 bases and J by 3 bases, with 14 bases between them. CDR3 length: 14 amino acids. The germline V gene has CDR1 MNHEY and CDR2 SMNVEV (reference sequence). The CDR3 DNA sequence: TGTGCCAGCAGTATTACAGGGACCCTCTACGAGCAGTACTTC. Its protein is CASSITGTLYEQYF.

This chain connects TRBV15 to TRBJ2-7; the match to TRBD1 covers 10 bases. J was trimmed by 1 base and V by 1 base; bases with no gene match: 7. The CDR3 totals 17 residues. Germline CDR1 LNHNV, CDR2 YYDKDF (reference sequence). DNA for the CDR3: TGTGCCACCAGCAGAGGACAGGGGGCGCGGAGTTCCTACGAGCAGTACTTC. This codes for CATSRGQGARSSYEQYF.

This clone was seen a few times. The chain combines TRBV15 with TRBJ1-6; 11 positions match TRBD1. Trimming took 5 bases from V and 1 from J; bases not matched to a gene: 1. The germline gives CDR1 LNHNV, CDR2 YYDKDF (reference sequence). The CDR3 is 16 residues long. CDR3 loop: CATSGTGGSYNSPLHF. In DNA, the CDR3 is TGTGCCACCAGCGGGACAGGGGGTTCCTATAATTCACCCCTCCACTTT. Full variable domain (outside the CDR3, taken from reference TRBV15 and TRBJ1-6): DAMVIQNPRYQVTQFGKPVTLSCSQTLNHNVMYWYQQKSSQAPKLLFHYYDKDFNNEADTPDNFQSRRPNTSFCFLDIRSPGLGDTAMYLCATSGTGGSYNSPLHFGNGTRLTVT.

The V gene is TRBV7-8, the J gene TRBJ1-6; 8 bases line up with TRBD1. Germline V CDR1 and CDR2: SGHVS, FQNEAQ. Trimming took 5 bases from V and 8 from J; bases not matched to a gene: 8. This CDR3 has 15 amino acids. In nucleotides, the CDR3 is TGTGCCAGCAGCCCAAGGCAGGGGGCGGATTCACCCCTCCACTTT. Translating gives CASSPRQGADSPLHF.